This record concerns one T cell receptor beta chain sequence. The specificity of this receptor is unknown. Qualities for individual bases were not recorded, and no much larger clone is one base off. This sample is part of a study of sequential checkpoint blockade in melanoma (dated by TCRdb to between 2019 and 2020). Concerning the study at large: Patients were randomized 1:1 to first-line nivolumab followed by ipilimumab (arm A) or ipilimumab followed by nivolumab (arm B). Maintenance nivolumab came after both trial sequences. TCRbeta immunosequencing was performed on DNA from more than 75 pretreatment melanoma tumor samples. Roughly 20 patients had matched tumor biopsies taken before treatment and at week 13, after single-agent nivolumab (arm A) or ipilimumab (arm B). The same lesion was the source of 65% to 90% of the matched pre- and post-treatment tumor biopsy pairs.

The immunoSEQ Assay was used to immunosequence TCRbeta CDR3 regions from genomic DNA. Before high-throughput sequencing, the genomic DNA was amplified using bias-controlled multiplex PCR. On the authors' methods: To quantify the absolute abundance of each unique TCRbeta CDR3 region, the sequences were collapsed and filtered. Clonality, defined as 1 minus Pielou's evenness, was calculated using productive rearrangements only. To compute tumor T-cell fraction, TCRbeta template counts were normalized to usable DNA, with usable DNA estimated from several housekeeping genes. Clones with significantly greater frequencies in on-treatment versus baseline samples were identified using a previously published method. The clones in this table, taken by TCRdb from immuneACCESS, are in-frame only. Not every clone is retained; where verified, under half of the shortfall comes from an unresolved V gene, and the cause of the rest is unknown. Clonal size and the V and J genes are those of that table, whereas D and trimming came from the DNA. For this sample the table gives about 5,100 clones, of which approximately 30% were detected only once. The biggest ten clones account for 22% of the sample.

What the treatment or condition label conveys for this sample: randomized to nivolumab then ipilimumab (arm A) or the reverse (arm B). None of the trial patients had been given prior DNA-damaging chemotherapy. Samples were obtained from patients with melanoma enrolled in CheckMate 064, a randomized, open-label phase II trial of sequential checkpoint blockade. Genomic DNA from formalin-fixed paraffin-embedded (FFPE) tissue samples was used for tumor TCR sequencing. The study at large found these results: The response-prediction model combining TCR metrics and mutation burden needs validation in larger, independent patient cohorts. Among patients in arm A, the nivolumab-first arm, pretreatment tumor TIL clonality was associated with response (P = .04). Within-arm analyses of tumor T-cell fraction were constrained by small sample sizes and reduced statistical power. Patients with increases in tumor T-cell fraction and clonality by week 13 were approximately 30 times more likely to achieve clinical benefit. Tumor T-cell fraction and clonality correlated with PD-L1 staining and CD8+ T-cell counts but not with mutational load.

The TCR comes from a human donor with melanoma. The source material was tumor tissue (inferred from file names), sampled from a patient given nivolumab and ipilimumab in sequence.

The DNA sequence is TGCGCCAGCAGCCAAGATTTCAGAGACAATGAGCAGTTCTTC. Translated, this gives CASSQDFRDNEQFF. This chain joins TRBV4-1 to TRBJ2-1; there is no confident call for the D gene. Reading the germline V gene gives CDR1 MGHRA and CDR2 YSYEKL. The CDR3 spans 14 residues, from the cysteine through the phenylalanine. The retained sequence is limited to the CDR3, 42 bases, with the frame set at the first base. V is cut by 0 bases and J by 5 bases, and the space between the germline ends is 8 bases.